This T cell receptor beta chain was identified in a study of T cells in Graves' hyperthyroidism and ophthalmopathy. General study points: The authors' 13 V-J model separated ophthalmopathy from stable hyperthyroidism.

This clonotype was counted many times. The antigen remains unidentified. Germline CDR1 reads SQVTM; CDR2 reads ANQGSEA. V was pared by 7 bases and J by 2 bases, with 9 bases of the junction left unmatched. The CDR3 length is 14 residues. No ophthalmopathy progression within 18 months constituted stable Graves' hyperthyroidism. Each diagnosis was grounded in clinical symptoms, serum thyroxine and TRAb, thyroid ultrasound, and orbital computed tomography. Amplified regions were TCR beta CDR3 sequences from RNA transcripts. Initially, a first-round RT-PCR of the TCR CDR3 employed the HTBI primer set. TCRdb passed the multiplex PCR reads through MiXCR, listing each CDR3 protein once. Found here are approximately 210,000 distinct CDR3 sequences, roughly 17% of them singletons; the top ten hold roughly 50%.

The TCR sequence derives from a man in his fifties with Graves' hyperthyroidism. Sequencing input: blood. This sequence joins TRBV29-1 and TRBJ2-3; 7 bases map to TRBD2. CDR3: CSAPAGLYTDTQYF. The CDR3 DNA sequence: TGCAGCGCCCCAGCGGGGCTGTACACAGATACGCAGTATTTT.